One and the same sample provided the 9 T cell receptor beta chains below, sequenced in a study of blood T cell repertoires in COVID-19. Repertoires were generated with immunoSEQ multiplex PCR, while TCRdb's copy carries only in-frame clones and drops some. This sample carries over 200,000 clones, 81% of them seen once, and the ten largest clones take 8.9%. The sequencing input was PBMCs or T cells enriched from blood (not recorded which). These receptors all stem from a woman in her forties or fifties with acute COVID-19.

The chain has TRBV12-3 or TRBV12-4 and TRBJ1-2, with D possibly TRBD1 on 6 matching bases. The V end lost 7 bases, the J end lost 8 bases, and 14 bases lay between the germline ends. CDR3 length equals 12 residues. DNA for the CDR3: TGTGCCAGCACCAAGTGGGGGGGCGGCTACACCTTC. This codes for CASTKWGGGYTF.

The gene calls are TRBV2 and TRBJ2-1; 7 bases map to TRBD1. Germline-derived CDR1 and CDR2 are SNHLY and FYNNEI. The V segment lost 5 bases and the J segment 6 bases; nucleotides outside the gene matches: 16. This CDR3 comprises 17 residues. The CDR3 nucleotides are TGTGCCAGCAGTAACGAATTAGGGACAGCCAACCCCAATGAGCAGTTCTTC. This encodes CASSNELGTANPNEQFF. The full variable domain, completed using reference TRBV2 and TRBJ2-1, is EPEVTQTPSHQVTQMGQEVILRCVPISNHLYFYWYRQILGQKVEFLVSFYNNEISEKSEIFDDQFSVERPDGSNFTLKIRSTKLEDSAMYFCASSNELGTANPNEQFFGPGTRLTVL.

This clone was seen ten or more times. This chain uses TRBV14 with TRBJ2-1; TRBD2 matches at 8 bases. The CDR3 has 17 residues. Germline trimming cut 4 bases from V and 7 bases from J; bases unmatched to any gene: 15. Germline CDR1 SGHDN, CDR2 FVKESK. CDR3 loop: CASSLRGRTSGWNEQFF. The CDR3 nucleotides read TGTGCCAGCAGCCTACGGGGTAGAACTAGCGGTTGGAATGAGCAGTTCTTC.

This clone was seen a few times. This chain connects TRBV6-4 to TRBJ1-6; perhaps TRBD1 as D (5 bases). V was clipped by 3 bases and J by 7 bases, with 13 bases between them. This CDR3 is built from 15 residues. Looked up from germline, CDR1 is MRHNA and CDR2 is SNTAGT. CDR3 DNA: TGTGCCAGCAGTGAAATTGGGGGGGTGAATTCACCCCTCCACTTT. Protein sequence: CASSEIGGVNSPLHF.

This clone was recorded once. The J gene is TRBJ2-3, the V gene TRBV9, with 12 bases identical to TRBD2. The CDR3 is 18 amino acids. V lost 0 bases, J lost 1 base, and 6 bases stayed unmatched. Germline values: CDR1 SGDLS, CDR2 YYNGEE. CDR3 amino acids: CASSVAPSSGGGTDTQYF. The CDR3 region has the DNA TGTGCCAGCAGCGTAGCCCCCTCTAGCGGGGGGGGCACAGATACGCAGTATTTT.

This clone came up a few times. V and J are TRBV12-5 and TRBJ2-1; D gene uncertain. There are 14 residues in the CDR3. CDR1 and CDR2 from the germline V gene are LGHNT and FRNRAP. V was clipped by 1 base and J by 3 bases, with 7 bases between them. CDR3 amino acids: CASGLANSYNEQFF. In nucleotides, the CDR3 is TGTGCTAGTGGTTTGGCTAACAGCTACAATGAGCAGTTCTTC. Drawing the rest from reference TRBV12-5 and TRBJ2-1, the complete variable domain is DARVTQTPRHKVTEMGQEVTMRCQPILGHNTVFWYRQTMMQGLELLAYFRNRAPLDDSGMPKDRFSAEMPDATLATLKIQPSEPRDSAVYFCASGLANSYNEQFFGPGTRLTVL.

The V and J genes are TRBV7-8 and TRBJ2-2, with 11 bases that match TRBD2. After removal of 8 bases from V and 4 bases from J, the junction contained 15 bases not matched to a gene. CDR1 and CDR2 from the germline V gene are SGHVS and FQNEAQ. The CDR3 is 18 residues long. Here the CDR3 reads CASGGLAGGLTGTGELFF. The CDR3 DNA is TGTGCCAGCGGCGGGCTAGCGGGAGGTCTTACAGGCACCGGGGAGCTGTTTTTT.

This chain links TRBV30 with TRBJ1-3; the D is unclear. The V and J ends lost 3 bases and 2 bases respectively, with 2 bases between them. The CDR3 sequence is 11 residues long. Germline-derived CDR1 and CDR2 are GTSNPN and SVGIG (reference sequence). CDR3 nucleotides: TGTGCCTGGAGCGCTGGAAACACCATATATTTT. Its translation: CAWSAGNTIYF.

In the case of this clone: Other DNA sequences of this sample code for an identical CDR3. The chain employs TRBV28 and TRBJ1-2, with 9 bases identical to TRBD1. After removal of 4 bases from V and 2 bases from J, the junction contained 5 bases not matched to a gene. Germline loops: CDR1 MDHEN, CDR2 SYDVKM. The CDR3 covers 15 residues. In DNA, the CDR3 is TGTGCCAGCAGTTCGGGACAGGGAAGGAACTATGGCTACACCTTC. Residues: CASSSGQGRNYGYTF.